This is a list of T cell receptor beta chains from one sample in a study of blood T cell repertoires in COVID-19. Assay used: immunoSEQ multiplex PCR; TCRdb lists only in-frame clones, some missing. The table lists around 140,000 clones, roughly 80% of them singletons. Sequenced material: peripheral blood. All receptors come from a man aged 70 or older who had recovered from COVID-19. Both conserved end residues are part of each CDR3. A D gene is named only where the DNA matches it firmly. The size entry is marked missing in some rows and otherwise reads once, few, many or a size class.

abundance,d_gene,j_gene,v_gene,CDR3aa,CDR3nt
NA,TRBD1,TRBJ2-2,TRBV7-8,CASSFYYGTENTGELFF,TGTGCCAGCAGCTTCTACTACGGGACAGAGAACACCGGGGAGCTGTTTTTT
NA,NA,TRBJ1-6,TRBV5-1,CASSLVAGVENSPLHF,TGCGCCAGCAGCTTGGTGGCAGGGGTCGAAAATTCACCCCTCCACTTT
NA,NA,TRBJ2-7,TRBV6-5,CASSLEVSYEQYF,TGTGCCAGCAGCCTGGAGGTGTCCTACGAGCAGTACTTC
NA,NA,TRBJ2-1,TRBV19,CASSNPLTSSYNEQFF,TGTGCCAGTAGCAACCCCTTGACTAGCTCCTACAATGAGCAGTTCTTC
NA,TRBD2,TRBJ2-7,TRBV12-5,CASGSPRVAGGYEQYF,TGTGCTAGTGGTTCCCCCAGGGTAGCGGGCGGCTACGAGCAGTACTTC
few,TRBD1,TRBJ2-6,TRBV5-5,CASSSISDRAGANVLTF,TGTGCCAGCAGCTCCATATCCGACAGGGCTGGGGCCAACGTCCTGACTTTC
NA,NA,TRBJ2-3,TRBV27,CASSPLVSSGTDTQYF,TGTGCCAGCAGTCCGCTCGTAAGTAGCGGCACAGATACGCAGTATTTT
NA,NA,TRBJ1-1,TRBV2,CASSEETGRTEAFF,TGTGCCAGCAGTGAGGAAACAGGGCGCACTGAAGCTTTCTTT
NA,NA,TRBJ2-1,TRBV29-1,CSALLPGNSYNEQFF,TGCAGCGCCTTGCTGCCAGGCAACTCCTACAATGAGCAGTTCTTC
NA,TRBD1,TRBJ1-4,TRBV30,CAWSPGGVEKLFF,TGTGCCTGGAGTCCAGGGGGTGTTGAAAAACTGTTTTTT
NA,TRBD2,TRBJ2-7,TRBV11-2,CASSLGLASYEQYF,TGTGCCAGCAGCTTAGGACTAGCCTCCTACGAGCAGTACTTC
NA,NA,TRBJ2-7,TRBV29-1,CSVEAQGSHEQYF,TGCAGCGTTGAAGCACAGGGAAGCCACGAGCAGTACTTC
NA,TRBD2,TRBJ2-3,TRBV9,CASSVDFSGKDTQYF,TGTGCCAGCAGCGTAGATTTTAGCGGGAAAGATACGCAGTATTTT
once,NA,TRBJ1-2,TRBV7-2,CASSLFTGTGYTF,TGTGCCAGCAGCTTATTCACGGGAACTGGCTACACCTTC
NA,NA,TRBJ1-5,TRBV6-5,CASSRGKGNQPQHF,TGTGCCAGCTCAAGGGGGAAAGGCAATCAGCCCCAGCATTTT
NA,TRBD2,TRBJ2-1,TRBV25-1,CASSESAGVNNEQFF,TGTGCCAGCAGTGAATCAGCGGGAGTAAACAATGAGCAGTTCTTC